This T cell receptor beta chain was documented in a study of blood T cell repertoires in COVID-19. In the source study's methods: Reference gene primer amplification gave nucleated cell count estimates. The protocol was immunoSEQ multiplex PCR, while the TCRdb copy is restricted to in-frame clones and leaves out a portion. V, J and clone size were drawn from that table, and D and trimming were deduced from the DNA. The sample lists roughly 300,000 clones, more than 70% occurring once. V was shortened by 4 bases and J by 2 bases, with 11 bases between the two germline ends. This CDR3 is built from 14 residues. Germline CDR1 SGDLS, CDR2 YYNGEE.

Sequenced material: peripheral blood. J is TRBJ2-3 and V is TRBV9; no clear D. The sequence was collected from a woman aged 50 to 65 who had recovered from COVID-19. The CDR3 reads CASSLRLATDTQYF. For the CDR3, the DNA is TGTGCCAGCAGCCTACGACTGGCCACAGATACGCAGTATTTT.